These 29 T cell receptor beta chains originate from one sample sequenced in a study of CD8+CD57+ T cells in acquired aplastic anemia. Profiling of TCR beta VDJ combinations and CDR3 sequences used genomic DNA as template. MiXCR, applied by TCRdb to the reads, yields one record per CDR3 protein. This table has over 150,000 distinct CDR3 sequences, approximately 40% appearing once. Sequences were obtained from sorted CD4+, CD8+, or CD8+CD57+ T cells (not recorded which) from PBMCs. These receptors all stem from a human donor in good health.

Details on this clonotype: A much larger clone differs from this one at a single base, so this may be a read error. The gene calls are TRBV2 and TRBJ2-7; D assignment may be TRBD1 or TRBD2 (5 bases each). Germline V gives CDR1 SNHLY, CDR2 FYNNEI. The CDR3 spans 15 residues. V was shortened by 6 bases and J by 10 bases, with 25 bases between the two germline ends. CDR3 sequence: CASRATEAGEGDQYF. CDR3 coding DNA: TGTGCCAGCAGAGCGACAGAGGCCGGGGAAGGGGATCAGTACTTC.

The table lists this clonotype with many counts. The CDR3 loop reads CASSSRTGGRRGYTF. The CDR3 nucleotides are TGTGCCAGCAGTTCTCGGACAGGGGGCAGGAGGGGCTACACCTTC. J is TRBJ1-2 and V is TRBV6-5; 11 bases line up with TRBD1. The CDR3 has 15 residues. Germline V gene data show CDR1 as MNHEY and CDR2 as SVGAGI. The ends lost 4 bases at V and 8 bases at J; junction bases unmatched: 9.

This clonotype was seen many times. The conserved closing phenylalanine or tryptophan is absent in this CDR3, likely reflecting a read error. V and J are TRBV9 and TRBJ2-7; a possible D gene is TRBD2 (5 bases). Trimming removed 7 bases from V and 3 bases from J, with 5 bases in between. The CDR3 length is 10 residues. Germline V lookup: CDR1 SGDLS, CDR2 YYNGEE. The CDR3 DNA reads as TGTGCCAGCGGGAGCTACGAGCAGTACCTC. It codes for CASGSYEQYL.

On this clonotype itself: Given a much more abundant clone one base away, this may be a read error. Since the CDR3 does not end with the conserved phenylalanine or tryptophan, this likely comes from a read error. This chain uses TRBV11-2 with TRBJ1-1; D ambiguous. V lost 3 bases and J 0 bases, leaving 8 bases between the germline ends. Germline V gene data show CDR1 as SGHAT and CDR2 as FQNNGV. The CDR3 covers 14 residues. The CDR3 DNA sequence: TGTGCCAGCAGCTTGGCGTATCTGAACACTGAAGCTTTCCTT. It codes for CASSLAYLNTEAFL.

Of note for this clonotype: A junction end diverges from the germline sequence, so it may reflect a read error. The rearrangement uses TRBV7-2 and TRBJ2-7; D uncertain. This CDR3 comprises 14 residues. CDR1 SGHTA and CDR2 FQGNSA come from the germline V gene. CDR3 DNA sequence: TGTGCCAACAGCTTAGGGCAGGTCTCCTACGAGCAGTACTTC. This gives the protein CANSLGQVSYEQYF.

On this clonotype itself: One junction end does not reproduce the germline sequence, and a read error may be involved. This rearrangement joins TRBV9 to TRBJ1-2, with unresolved D. CDR1 is SGDLS and CDR2 is YYNGEE in the germline V gene. The CDR3 extends over 14 amino acids. CDR3 DNA: TGTGCCAGCAGCGTAGATCCATCTAACTATGGCTGCACCTTC. Its protein product is CASSVDPSNYGCTF. The variable domain in full, completed from reference TRBV9 and TRBJ1-2, reads DSGVTQTPKHLITATGQRVTLRCSPRSGDLSVYWYQQSLDQGLQFLIQYYNGEERAKGNILERFSAQQFPDLHSELNLSSLELGDSALYFCASSVDPSNYGCTFGSGTRLTVV.

The chain uses TRBV24-1 and TRBJ2-2; tentatively, D is TRBD1 (5 bases). The CDR3 loop spans 14 amino acids. Germline loops: CDR1 KGHDR, CDR2 SFDVKD. V lost 1 base, J lost 5 bases, and 7 bases lay in between. The CDR3 nucleotides read TGTGCCACCAGTGATTTTAGGGGAACCGGGGAGCTGTTTTTT. It encodes CATSDFRGTGELFF.

This clonotype showed up many times. V is TRBV11-1 and J is TRBJ2-5; D remains unclear. In germline, CDR1 is SGHAT, CDR2 FQDESV (reference sequence). The CDR3 contains 11 residues. V shed 3 bases and J shed 5 bases, with 4 bases lying between them. CDR3 sequence: CASSFGETQYF. The CDR3 region has the DNA TGTGCCAGCAGCTTCGGTGAGACCCAGTACTTC.

In this sample, this clonotype turned up a few times. This chain links TRBV24-1 with TRBJ2-7; D not certain. Germline CDR1 is KGHDR and CDR2 is SFDVKD. The germline V and J ends were trimmed by 4 bases and 0 bases, with 15 bases remaining between them. The CDR3 has 16 amino acids. The CDR3, as DNA: TGTGCCACCAGTGAATCTAAGGCTGCCTCCTCCTACGAGCAGTACTTC. This encodes CATSESKAASSYEQYF.

The chain is built from TRBV24-1 and TRBJ2-3; D ambiguous. The V gene lost 5 bases and the J gene lost 0 bases, with 8 bases spanning the gap. The CDR3 spans 14 residues. The germline CDR1 and CDR2 sequences are KGHDR and SFDVKD. In DNA form, the CDR3 reads TGTGCCACCAGTGCTCGCTTTAGCACAGATACGCAGTATTTT. This sequence encodes CATSARFSTDTQYF.

This clonotype appeared many times. The rearrangement uses TRBV6-5 and TRBJ1-2; a weak D match, TRBD1 (5 bases). This CDR3 region has 15 residues. Germline V gene data show CDR1 as MNHEY and CDR2 as SVGAGI. The V and J ends lost 0 bases and 7 bases respectively, with 15 bases between them. CDR3 protein: CASSYSNRPTFGYTF. The CDR3 region has the DNA TGTGCCAGCAGTTACTCGAACAGGCCTACTTTTGGCTACACCTTC.

This clonotype was counted a few times. The DNA for the CDR3 is TGTGCCTGGAGTGAACAGCAAGAGACCCAGTACTTC. Its protein product is CAWSEQQETQYF. The V call is TRBV30, the J call TRBJ2-5; D unresolved. Trimming removed 1 base from V and 2 bases from J, with 5 bases in between. The CDR3 contains 12 residues. CDR1 is GTSNPN and CDR2 is SVGIG in the germline V gene (reference sequence).

The chain recombines TRBV20-1 with TRBJ2-7; 10 positions agree with TRBD1. V shed 6 bases and J 5 bases; nucleotides not matched to a gene: 7. The CDR3 length is 13 residues. Germline V lookup: CDR1 DFQATT, CDR2 SNEGSKA (reference sequence). Here the CDR3 DNA reads TGCAGTGCGAGTAGGACAGGGGGACACGAGCAGTACTTC. It codes for CSASRTGGHEQYF.

This clonotype was seen repeatedly, ten times or more. The CDR3 sequence is CRPARDTQYF. The CDR3 coding sequence is TGCCGACCCGCCCGAGATACGCAGTATTTT. J is TRBJ2-3 and V is TRBV20-1; no reliable D call. The CDR3 sequence is 10 residues long. CDR1 and CDR2 (germline): DFQATT, SNEGSKA (reference sequence).

This clonotype was seen more than once but under ten times. V is TRBV5-1 and J is TRBJ1-1; D gene ambiguous. V was clipped by 3 bases and J by 5 bases, with 11 bases between them. CDR3 size: 13 residues. Germline V gives CDR1 SGHRS, CDR2 YFSETQ. CDR3 sequence (DNA): TGCGCCAGCAGCTCTGGACTGATGACTGAAGCTTTCTTT. As protein: CASSSGLMTEAFF.

This clonotype appeared many times. This chain connects TRBV2 to TRBJ1-1; D ambiguous. CDR1 SNHLY and CDR2 FYNNEI come from the germline V gene. Trimming stripped 1 base from V and 1 base from J, with 4 bases between. The CDR3 spans 13 residues. DNA for the CDR3: TGTGCCAGCAGTGAAGTCGAGAACACTGAAGCTTTCTTT. Amino acids: CASSEVENTEAFF. The whole variable domain, filled in from reference TRBV2 and TRBJ1-1, reads EPEVTQTPSHQVTQMGQEVILRCVPISNHLYFYWYRQILGQKVEFLVSFYNNEISEKSEIFDDQFSVERPDGSNFTLKIRSTKLEDSAMYFCASSEVENTEAFFGQGTRLTVV.

The chain combines TRBV29-1 with TRBJ2-3; D gene uncertain. This CDR3 is built from 11 residues. V was clipped by 2 bases and J by 7 bases, with 7 bases between them. CDR1 SQVTM and CDR2 ANQGSEA come from the germline V gene. Written as DNA, the CDR3 is TGCAGCGTTGAACGTACGCATACGCAGTATTTT. Its protein is CSVERTHTQYF.

This clonotype was recorded a few times. CDR3 coding DNA: TGCGCCAGCAGTGATGCCGGGTCCCAAAACATTCAGTACTTC. It encodes CASSDAGSQNIQYF. V and J are TRBV5-1 and TRBJ2-4, with D unclear. Trimming shortened V by 5 bases and J by 5 bases, and 14 bases separated the two germline ends. The CDR3 is made up of 14 amino acids. The germline CDR1 and CDR2 sequences are SGHRS and YFSETQ.

The genes are TRBV4-1 and TRBJ1-1, with D unclear. The CDR3 extends over 14 amino acids. V lost 4 bases and J lost 8, with 17 bases in between. CDR1 and CDR2 from the germline V gene are MGHRA and YSYEKL. The CDR3 reads CASSPDRRFLEAFF. The CDR3 region has the DNA TGCGCCAGCAGCCCTGATCGTAGATTCTTGGAAGCTTTCTTT.

The chain is built from TRBV28 and TRBJ1-2; TRBD1 is a possible D gene (5 bases). CDR1 and CDR2 (germline): MDHEN, SYDVKM. Deletions cut 8 bases from V and 4 bases from J, with 23 bases between. CDR3 size: 16 residues. The CDR3 loop reads CASGNHRDPGSYGYTF. DNA for the CDR3: TGTGCCAGCGGAAACCACCGGGACCCCGGGAGCTATGGCTACACCTTC.

This clonotype has a count of ten or more. The J gene is TRBJ1-1, the V gene TRBV3-1; no firm D call. The germline V gene encodes CDR1 LGHDT and CDR2 YNNKEL (reference sequence). Trimming cost V 1 base and J 0 bases, with 6 bases left between them. The CDR3 sequence is 14 residues long. For the CDR3, the DNA is TGTGCCAGCAGCCAAGGACTCATGAACACTGAAGCTTTCTTT. This sequence encodes CASSQGLMNTEAFF.

This clonotype was seen ten or more times. V is TRBV2 and J is TRBJ2-7; D remains ambiguous. Germline V gene lookup returns CDR1 SNHLY and CDR2 FYNNEI. Trimming pared 0 bases from V and 7 bases from J, leaving 10 bases between. The CDR3 sequence is 13 residues long. The CDR3 loop reads CASSEAWQREQYF. In nucleotides, the CDR3 is TGTGCCAGCAGTGAAGCGTGGCAGAGAGAGCAGTACTTC.

The V and J genes are TRBV6-5 and TRBJ1-1, with D unresolved. This CDR3 is built from 13 residues. Germline V gene data show CDR1 as MNHEY and CDR2 as SVGAGI. V lost 2 bases, J lost 11 bases, and 15 bases lay in between. The CDR3 region has the DNA TGTGCCAGCAGTTACCTCGAGAGGGAATCGGCTTTCTTT. This gives the protein CASSYLERESAFF.

This clonotype turned up a few times. The chain combines TRBV2 with TRBJ1-6, with D possibly TRBD1 on 6 matching bases. This CDR3 is built from 11 residues. Germline-derived CDR1 and CDR2 are SNHLY and FYNNEI. Trimming removed 6 bases from V and 11 bases from J, with 8 bases in between. The CDR3 loop is CASRQGPPLHF. The DNA of the CDR3 is TGTGCCAGCAGACAGGGACCACCCCTCCACTTT.

The V call is TRBV20-1, the J call TRBJ2-2; 11 positions match TRBD2. V dropped 2 bases and J dropped 5; count of bases not matched to a gene: 7. Germline V gene sequence: CDR1 DFQATT, CDR2 SNEGSKA (reference sequence). The CDR3 is made up of 16 amino acids. CDR3 sequence reads: CSARNLAGGRTGELFF. Written as DNA, the CDR3 is TGCAGTGCTAGAAACTTAGCGGGAGGGCGGACCGGGGAGCTGTTTTTT.

This clonotype showed up just a few times. The rearrangement uses TRBV7-2 and TRBJ2-7; the D is unclear. CDR1 SGHTA and CDR2 FQGNSA come from the germline V gene. Trimming took off 6 bases at V and 2 bases at J, with 11 bases between the two ends. The CDR3 is 13 residues long. The CDR3 loop reads CASSYSGAYEQYF. The CDR3 nucleotides are TGTGCCAGCAGTTACTCAGGTGCCTACGAGCAGTACTTC.

The J gene is TRBJ1-6, the V gene TRBV7-9; D is possibly TRBD1 (6 bases). Germline V CDR1 and CDR2: SEHNR, FQNEAQ (reference sequence). The CDR3 has 13 residues. Trimming removed 5 bases at V and 9 bases at J, with 11 bases between. The CDR3 loop reads CASSPPDSSPLHF. DNA of the CDR3: TGTGCCAGCAGCCCCCCGGACAGTTCACCCCTCCACTTT. The entire variable domain, with the rest obtained from reference TRBV7-9 and TRBJ1-6, is as follows: DTGVSQNPRHKITKRGQNVTFRCDPISEHNRLYWYRQTLGQGPEFLTYFQNEAQLEKSRLLSDRFSAERPKGSFSTLEIQRTEQGDSAMYLCASSPPDSSPLHFGNGTRLTVT.

The V gene is TRBV11-2, the J gene TRBJ2-1, with 9 bases fitting TRBD2. The CDR3 extends over 17 amino acids. Germline lookup yields CDR1 SGHAT and CDR2 FQNNGV. Trimming took 5 bases from V and 4 from J; bases not matched to a gene: 12. This chain's CDR3 is CASSPSSMTSGYNEQFF. CDR3 coding DNA: TGTGCCAGCAGCCCAAGCAGTATGACTAGCGGTTACAATGAGCAGTTCTTC. Full variable domain (remainder filled in from reference TRBV11-2 and TRBJ2-1): EAGVAQSPRYKIIEKRQSVAFWCNPISGHATLYWYQQILGQGPKLLIQFQNNGVVDDSQLPKDRFSAERLKGVDSTLKIQPAKLEDSAVYLCASSPSSMTSGYNEQFFGPGTRLTVL.

This clonotype came up a few times. A clone one base away is much larger, so this may be a read error. This likely comes from a read error, as the CDR3 has no conserved phenylalanine or tryptophan at its end. This CDR3 reads CASSSGTGGWYNSPLHS. CDR3 nucleotide sequence: TGTGCCAGCAGCTCGGGGACAGGGGGCTGGTATAATTCACCCCTCCACTCT. V gene TRBV5-4 combines with J gene TRBJ1-6; TRBD1 matches at 12 bases. V dropped 3 bases and J dropped 4; count of bases not matched to a gene: 5. The germline gives CDR1 SGHNT, CDR2 YYREEE (reference sequence). This CDR3 has 17 amino acids.